The clone carrying this T cell receptor (beta chain) was observed at least ten times. Its antigen is as yet unknown. TCRdb ran MiXCR on the reads and lists one entry per CDR3 protein. The sample holds approximately 140,000 distinct CDR3 sequences, roughly 6% seen once. The source of the sample is a study of T cell repertoires in cytomegalovirus infection. Across the study: Indications came from public TCR beta signatures; they pointed to CMV infection and to a matching HLA type.

Study outcomes and limitations: Of the TCR beta families, the public ones yielded a cumulative frequency that identified carriers of CMV plus the relevant HLA. In two of eight donors, the top clonotype was HLA-C-restricted CMV-specific.

CDR1 is DFQATT, CDR2 SNEGSKA, per germline (reference sequence). V was shortened by 0 bases and J by 9 bases, with 15 bases between the two germline ends. This CDR3 is 13 amino acids long. The source material was PBMCs. The source is a human donor in good health (CMV status not recorded). Some clones in this sample may be carry-over from other donors' samples. The rearrangement uses TRBV20-1 and TRBJ2-7; perhaps TRBD2 as D (7 bases). The CDR3 DNA reads as TGCAGTGCTAGAGAACAGGGTCCGGGGGGGCAGTACTTC. Translating it yields CSAREQGPGGQYF.